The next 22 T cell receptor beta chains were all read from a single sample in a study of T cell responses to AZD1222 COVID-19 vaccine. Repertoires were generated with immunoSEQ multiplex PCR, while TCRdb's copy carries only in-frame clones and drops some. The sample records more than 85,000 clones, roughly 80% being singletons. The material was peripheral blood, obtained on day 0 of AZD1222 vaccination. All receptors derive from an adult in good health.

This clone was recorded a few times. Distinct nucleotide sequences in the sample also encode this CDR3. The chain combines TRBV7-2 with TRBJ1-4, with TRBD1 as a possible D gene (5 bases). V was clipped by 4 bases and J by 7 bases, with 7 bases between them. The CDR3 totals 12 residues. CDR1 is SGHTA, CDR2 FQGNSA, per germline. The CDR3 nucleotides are TGTGCCAGCAGCTCTCAGGGTGAAAAACTGTTTTTT. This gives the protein CASSSQGEKLFF.

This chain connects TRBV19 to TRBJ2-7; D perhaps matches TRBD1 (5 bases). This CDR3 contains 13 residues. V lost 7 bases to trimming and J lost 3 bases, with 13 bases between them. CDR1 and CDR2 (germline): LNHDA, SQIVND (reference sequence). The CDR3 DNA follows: TGTGCCAGTACCCCGACAGTCAACTACGAGCAGTACTTC. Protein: CASTPTVNYEQYF.

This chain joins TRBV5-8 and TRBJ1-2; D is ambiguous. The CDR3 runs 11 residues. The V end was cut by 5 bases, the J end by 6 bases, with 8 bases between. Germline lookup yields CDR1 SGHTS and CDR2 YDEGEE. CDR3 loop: CASRIRNGYTF. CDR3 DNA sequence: TGTGCCAGCAGGATTCGGAATGGCTACACCTTC.

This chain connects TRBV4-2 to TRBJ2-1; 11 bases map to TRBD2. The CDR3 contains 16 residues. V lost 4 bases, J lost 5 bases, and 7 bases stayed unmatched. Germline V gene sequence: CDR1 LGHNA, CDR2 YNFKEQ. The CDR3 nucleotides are TGTGCCAGCAGCCTAAGGGGTAGCGGGGGGGACAATGAGCAGTTCTTC. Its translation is CASSLRGSGGDNEQFF.

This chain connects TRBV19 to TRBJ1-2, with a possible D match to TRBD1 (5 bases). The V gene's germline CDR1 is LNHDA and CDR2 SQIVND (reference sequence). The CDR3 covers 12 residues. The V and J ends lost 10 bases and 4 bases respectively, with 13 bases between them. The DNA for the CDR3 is TGTGCCACCGAGGACACAGCCTATGGCTACACCTTC. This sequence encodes CATEDTAYGYTF.

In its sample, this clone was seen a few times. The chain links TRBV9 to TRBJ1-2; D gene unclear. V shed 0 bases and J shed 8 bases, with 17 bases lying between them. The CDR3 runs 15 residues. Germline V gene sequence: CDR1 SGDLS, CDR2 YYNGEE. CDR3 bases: TGTGCCAGCAGCGTAGACCCCGAGGCCTACGGGGGCTACACCTTC. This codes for CASSVDPEAYGGYTF.

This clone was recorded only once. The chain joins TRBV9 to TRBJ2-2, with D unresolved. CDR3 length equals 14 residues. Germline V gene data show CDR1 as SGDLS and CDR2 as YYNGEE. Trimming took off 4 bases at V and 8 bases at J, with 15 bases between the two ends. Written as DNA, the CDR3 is TGTGCCAGCAGCCTCCGCCCGGGCCCGGGGGAGCTGTTTTTT. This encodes CASSLRPGPGELFF.

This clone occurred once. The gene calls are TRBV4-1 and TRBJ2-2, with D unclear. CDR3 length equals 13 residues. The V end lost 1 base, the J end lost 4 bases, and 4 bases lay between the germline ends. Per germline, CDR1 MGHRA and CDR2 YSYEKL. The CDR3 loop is CASSQGLTGELFF. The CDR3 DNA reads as TGCGCCAGCAGCCAAGGGCTCACCGGGGAGCTGTTTTTT.

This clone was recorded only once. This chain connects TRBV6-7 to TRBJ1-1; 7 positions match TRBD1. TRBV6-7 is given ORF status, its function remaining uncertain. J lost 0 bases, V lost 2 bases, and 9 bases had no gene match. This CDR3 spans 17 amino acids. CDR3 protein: CASSYPQRGPMNTEAFF. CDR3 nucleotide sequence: TGTGCCAGCAGTTACCCCCAAAGGGGGCCCATGAACACTGAAGCTTTCTTT.

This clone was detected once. The CDR3 loop is CASSFPAGSMNTQYF. CDR3 in DNA: TGTGCCAGCAGCTTTCCAGCGGGGTCCATGAATACGCAGTATTTT. The rearrangement joins TRBV7-6 to TRBJ2-3; 7 nucleotides line up with TRBD2. The CDR3 is 15 amino acids. The germline V gene encodes CDR1 SGHVS and CDR2 FNYEAQ. Unmatched junction bases numbered 10, after V lost 3 bases and J lost 7 bases.

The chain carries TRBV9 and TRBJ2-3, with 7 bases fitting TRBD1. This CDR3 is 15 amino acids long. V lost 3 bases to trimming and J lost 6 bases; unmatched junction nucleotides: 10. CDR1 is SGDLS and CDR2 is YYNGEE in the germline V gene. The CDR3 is CASSATGVLGDTQYF. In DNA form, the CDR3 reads TGTGCCAGCAGCGCCACAGGGGTTCTCGGTGATACGCAGTATTTT.

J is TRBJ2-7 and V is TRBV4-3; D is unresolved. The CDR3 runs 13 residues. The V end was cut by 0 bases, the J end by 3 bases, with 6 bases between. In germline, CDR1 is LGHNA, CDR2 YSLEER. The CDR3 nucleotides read TGCGCCAGCAGCCAAGATACCCGCTACGAGCAGTACTTC. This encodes CASSQDTRYEQYF.

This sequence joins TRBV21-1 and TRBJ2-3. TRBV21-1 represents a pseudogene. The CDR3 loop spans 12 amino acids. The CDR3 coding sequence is TGTGCCAGCAGCAAAGCGCCAGATACGCAGTATTTT. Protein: CASSKAPDTQYF.

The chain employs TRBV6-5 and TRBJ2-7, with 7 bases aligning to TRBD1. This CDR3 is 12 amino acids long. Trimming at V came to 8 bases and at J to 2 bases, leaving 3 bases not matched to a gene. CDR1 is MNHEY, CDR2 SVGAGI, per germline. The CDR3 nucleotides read TGTGCCAGCCAGGGACAGACCTACGAGCAGTACTTC. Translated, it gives CASQGQTYEQYF.

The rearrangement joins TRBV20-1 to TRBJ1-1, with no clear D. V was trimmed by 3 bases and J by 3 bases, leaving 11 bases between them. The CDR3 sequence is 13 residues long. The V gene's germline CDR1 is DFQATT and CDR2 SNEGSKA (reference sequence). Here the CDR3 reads CSASGSGDTEAFF. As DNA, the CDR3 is TGCAGTGCTAGTGGCAGCGGGGACACTGAAGCTTTCTTT.

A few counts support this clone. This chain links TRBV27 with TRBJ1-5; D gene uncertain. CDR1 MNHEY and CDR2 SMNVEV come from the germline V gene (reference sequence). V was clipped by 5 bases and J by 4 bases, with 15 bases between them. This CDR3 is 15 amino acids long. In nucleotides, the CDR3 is TGTGCCAGCAGTAAATCCAACAGAAATAATCAGCCCCAGCATTTT. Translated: CASSKSNRNNQPQHF.

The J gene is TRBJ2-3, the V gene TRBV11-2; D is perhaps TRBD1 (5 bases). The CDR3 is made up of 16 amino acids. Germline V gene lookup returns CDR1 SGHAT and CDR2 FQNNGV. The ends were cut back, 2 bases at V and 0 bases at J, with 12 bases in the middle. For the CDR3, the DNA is TGTGCCAGCAGCTTATGGGGCAGACCTAGCACAGATACGCAGTATTTT. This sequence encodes CASSLWGRPSTDTQYF.

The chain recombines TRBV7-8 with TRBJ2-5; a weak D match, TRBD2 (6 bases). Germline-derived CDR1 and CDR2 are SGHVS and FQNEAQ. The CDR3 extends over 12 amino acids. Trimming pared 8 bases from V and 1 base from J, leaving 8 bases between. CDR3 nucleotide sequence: TGTGCCAGCGGGGGGATCCAAGAGACCCAGTACTTC. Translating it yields CASGGIQETQYF.

The CDR3: CASSLEGGSDEQYF. The CDR3 DNA is TGCGCCAGCAGCTTGGAGGGTGGGTCAGACGAGCAGTACTTC. This chain links TRBV5-1 with TRBJ2-7; D not resolved. The CDR3 spans 14 residues. Germline assignment: CDR1 SGHRS and CDR2 YFSETQ. V dropped 0 bases and J dropped 5 bases, with 12 bases sitting between them.

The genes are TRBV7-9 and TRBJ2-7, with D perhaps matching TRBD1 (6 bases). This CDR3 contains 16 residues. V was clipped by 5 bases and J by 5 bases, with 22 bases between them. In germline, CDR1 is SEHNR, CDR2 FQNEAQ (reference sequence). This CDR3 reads CASSTSTPGRDNEQYF. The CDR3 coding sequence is TGTGCCAGCAGCACTAGTACCCCAGGAAGGGACAACGAGCAGTACTTC.

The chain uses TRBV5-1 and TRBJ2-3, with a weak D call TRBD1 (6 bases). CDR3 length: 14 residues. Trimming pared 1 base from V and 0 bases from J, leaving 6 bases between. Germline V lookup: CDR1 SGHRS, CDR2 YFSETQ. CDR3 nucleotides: TGCGCCAGCAGCTTGCAGGGGAGCACAGATACGCAGTATTTT. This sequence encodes CASSLQGSTDTQYF.

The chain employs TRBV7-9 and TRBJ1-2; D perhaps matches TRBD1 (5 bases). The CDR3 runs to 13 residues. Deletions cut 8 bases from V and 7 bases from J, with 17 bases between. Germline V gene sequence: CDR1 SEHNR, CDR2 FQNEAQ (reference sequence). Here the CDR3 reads CASAPGRGSGYTF. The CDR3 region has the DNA TGTGCCAGCGCCCCAGGGAGGGGTAGTGGCTACACCTTC.